This is a list of T cell receptor beta chains from one sample in a study of blood T cell repertoires in COVID-19. TCRdb keeps only in-frame clones here, not all; method: immunoSEQ multiplex PCR. Counted here are about 46,000 clones, over 80% occurring once; the ten biggest clones make up about a sixth. Material: peripheral blood. The receptors stem from a human donor in a cohort sampled during active COVID-19. Each CDR3 is given with its conserved first and last residue. A D gene is named only where the DNA matches it firmly. The size field is filled for only some rows; it gives once, few, many or a size class.

J: TRBJ1-2; V: TRBV5-1; size: .; D: TRBD1; CDR3: CASSFGDRGRDGYTF; DNA: TGCGCCAGCAGCTTCGGGGACAGGGGGCGCGATGGCTACACCTTC
J: TRBJ2-7; V: TRBV6-2/TRBV6-3; size: .; D: .; CDR3: CASSSAQAYEQYF; DNA: TGTGCCAGCAGTTCGGCGCAGGCCTACGAGCAGTACTTC
J: TRBJ2-2; V: TRBV9; size: .; D: TRBD1; CDR3: CASSTRKGAANTGELFF; DNA: TGTGCCAGCAGCACCCGGAAGGGGGCTGCGAACACCGGGGAGCTGTTTTTT
J: TRBJ2-3; V: TRBV6-1; size: .; D: TRBD2; CDR3: CASSEEAGRGFSTQYF; DNA: TGTGCCAGCAGTGAAGAAGCGGGGCGGGGGTTCAGTACGCAGTATTTT
J: TRBJ2-7; V: TRBV5-1; size: .; D: TRBD1; CDR3: CASSPSTGTYEQYF; DNA: TGCGCCAGCAGCCCTTCGACAGGGACGTACGAGCAGTACTTC
J: TRBJ1-5; V: TRBV12-5; size: .; D: TRBD1; CDR3: CASGVAGGGQPQHF; DNA: TGTGCTAGTGGGGTGGCAGGGGGAGGTCAGCCCCAGCATTTT
J: TRBJ2-1; V: TRBV28; size: .; D: TRBD2; CDR3: CASSLRGGRPESSYNEQFF; DNA: TGTGCCAGCAGTTTACGGGGCGGGAGGCCCGAAAGCTCCTACAATGAGCAGTTCTTC
J: TRBJ1-1; V: TRBV2; size: .; D: TRBD1; CDR3: CASRPDRGFTEAFF; DNA: TGTGCCAGCCGTCCGGACAGGGGATTCACTGAAGCTTTCTTT
J: TRBJ2-5; V: TRBV27; size: .; D: .; CDR3: CASSPGGEKEETQYF; DNA: TGTGCCAGCAGTCCCGGTGGGGAGAAGGAAGAGACCCAGTACTTC
J: TRBJ1-2; V: TRBV30; size: .; D: .; CDR3: CAWSVHPNYTF; DNA: TGTGCCTGGAGTGTACATCCGAACTACACCTTC
J: TRBJ2-1; V: TRBV7-9; size: .; D: TRBD2; CDR3: CASSLGSRTSEQYNEQFF; DNA: TGTGCCAGCAGCTTAGGTAGCCGTACTAGCGAACAATACAATGAGCAGTTCTTC
J: TRBJ1-1; V: TRBV2; size: .; D: TRBD1; CDR3: CASNLRTGRAEAFF; DNA: TGTGCCAGCAACCTTCGGACAGGGAGGGCTGAAGCTTTCTTT
J: TRBJ1-1; V: TRBV28; size: once; D: TRBD1; CDR3: CASGTAPNTEAFF; DNA: TGTGCCAGCGGGACAGCCCCGAACACTGAAGCTTTCTTT
J: TRBJ2-6; V: TRBV29-1; size: .; D: TRBD1; CDR3: CSVGQGAVSSVLTF; DNA: TGCAGCGTCGGACAGGGGGCGGTTTCTTCCGTCCTGACTTTC
J: TRBJ2-5; V: TRBV7-8; size: .; D: TRBD1; CDR3: CASSTGTGQETQYF; DNA: TGTGCCAGCAGCACAGGGACAGGGCAAGAGACCCAGTACTTC
J: TRBJ1-5; V: TRBV18; size: .; D: TRBD1; CDR3: CASSPPDRVGQPQHF; DNA: TGTGCCAGCTCACCACCAGACAGGGTTGGTCAGCCCCAGCATTTT
J: TRBJ2-7; V: TRBV2; size: .; D: TRBD2; CDR3: CASSELLAAGYEQYF; DNA: TGTGCCAGCAGTGAGTTACTAGCGGCAGGTTACGAGCAGTACTTC
J: TRBJ2-7; V: TRBV12-3/TRBV12-4; size: .; D: TRBD2; CDR3: CASSPGLAYEQYF; DNA: TGTGCCAGCAGCCCCGGACTAGCCTACGAGCAGTACTTC
J: TRBJ2-7; V: TRBV11-2; size: .; D: .; CDR3: CASSLTQSYEQYF; DNA: TGTGCCAGCAGCTTGACACAGAGCTACGAGCAGTACTTC
J: TRBJ2-7; V: TRBV11-3; size: .; D: .; CDR3: CARVRIGEVCFNNF; DNA: TGTGCCCGTGTAAGGATAGGTGAGGTGTGTTTCAACAACTTC
J: TRBJ1-2; V: TRBV19; size: .; D: .; CDR3: CASSQGIGYGYTF; DNA: TGTGCCAGTAGCCAGGGAATCGGCTATGGCTACACCTTC
J: TRBJ2-1; V: TRBV5-5; size: .; D: .; CDR3: CASSLTGLGGNEQFF; DNA: TGTGCCAGCAGCTTGACCGGACTAGGGGGCAATGAGCAGTTCTTC
J: TRBJ2-3; V: TRBV5-1; size: once; D: TRBD2; CDR3: CASSLRGATSGSPTDTQYF; DNA: TGCGCCAGCAGCTTGAGGGGGGCAACTAGCGGGAGTCCCACAGATACGCAGTATTTT
J: TRBJ2-2; V: TRBV15; size: .; D: TRBD2; CDR3: CATSRDPGGGLFF; DNA: TGTGCCACCAGCAGAGATCCCGGGGGGGGGCTGTTTTTT
J: TRBJ2-6; V: TRBV7-2; size: .; D: TRBD2; CDR3: CASSLGGGGVLGANVLTF; DNA: TGTGCCAGCAGCTTAGGGGGCGGGGGGGTCCTCGGGGCCAACGTCCTGACTTTC
J: TRBJ2-1; V: TRBV27; size: .; D: .; CDR3: CASSLSRGRNEQFF; DNA: TGTGCCAGCAGTTTATCTCGGGGAAGGAATGAGCAGTTCTTC
J: TRBJ2-7; V: TRBV9; size: few; D: TRBD2; CDR3: CASSGGLESYEQYF; DNA: TGTGCCAGCAGCGGGGGACTAGAGTCCTACGAGCAGTACTTC
J: TRBJ1-2; V: TRBV5-6; size: .; D: TRBD1; CDR3: CASSLQGRYGYTF; DNA: TGTGCCAGCAGCTTACAGGGGCGTTATGGCTACACCTTC
J: TRBJ2-3; V: TRBV6-5; size: once; D: .; CDR3: CASSSTGVTQYF; DNA: TGTGCCAGCAGTTCCACCGGGGTTACGCAGTATTTT
J: TRBJ1-2; V: TRBV5-1; size: .; D: .; CDR3: CASSLGYTNYGYTF; DNA: TGCGCCAGTAGCCTCGGGTACACTAACTATGGCTACACCTTC
J: TRBJ1-1; V: TRBV5-1; size: .; D: .; CDR3: CASSLVRGGNTEAFF; DNA: TGCGCCAGCAGCTTGGTCAGGGGTGGAAACACTGAAGCTTTCTTT
J: TRBJ1-1; V: TRBV28; size: .; D: TRBD1; CDR3: CASRTTGFVTEAFF; DNA: TGTGCCAGCAGAACGACAGGGTTCGTCACTGAAGCTTTCTTT
J: TRBJ1-6; V: TRBV3-1/TRBV3-2; size: .; D: .; CDR3: CASSQDGLNSPLHF; DNA: TGTGCCAGCAGCCAAGATGGGCTAAATTCACCCCTCCACTTT
J: TRBJ2-7; V: TRBV5-4; size: .; D: TRBD2; CDR3: CASSGGLVYEQYF; DNA: TGTGCCAGCAGCGGGGGACTAGTCTACGAGCAGTACTTC
J: TRBJ2-5; V: TRBV27; size: .; D: TRBD2; CDR3: CASSSLSGGARDTQYF; DNA: TGTGCCAGCAGTTCCCTAAGCGGGGGGGCCCGAGACACCCAGTACTTC